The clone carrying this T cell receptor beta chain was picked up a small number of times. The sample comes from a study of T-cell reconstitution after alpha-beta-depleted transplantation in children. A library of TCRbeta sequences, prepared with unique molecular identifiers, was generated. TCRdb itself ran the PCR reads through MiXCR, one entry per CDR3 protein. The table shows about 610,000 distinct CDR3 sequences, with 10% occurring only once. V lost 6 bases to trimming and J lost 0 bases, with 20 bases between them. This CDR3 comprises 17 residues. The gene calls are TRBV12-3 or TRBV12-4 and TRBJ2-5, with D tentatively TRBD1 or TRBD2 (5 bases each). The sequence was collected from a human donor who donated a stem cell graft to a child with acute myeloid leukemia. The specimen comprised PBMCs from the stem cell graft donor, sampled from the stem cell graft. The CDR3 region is CASSPTGRTSDQETQYF. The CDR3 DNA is TGTGCCAGCAGCCCGACGGGACGGACCTCAGACCAAGAGACCCAGTACTTC.